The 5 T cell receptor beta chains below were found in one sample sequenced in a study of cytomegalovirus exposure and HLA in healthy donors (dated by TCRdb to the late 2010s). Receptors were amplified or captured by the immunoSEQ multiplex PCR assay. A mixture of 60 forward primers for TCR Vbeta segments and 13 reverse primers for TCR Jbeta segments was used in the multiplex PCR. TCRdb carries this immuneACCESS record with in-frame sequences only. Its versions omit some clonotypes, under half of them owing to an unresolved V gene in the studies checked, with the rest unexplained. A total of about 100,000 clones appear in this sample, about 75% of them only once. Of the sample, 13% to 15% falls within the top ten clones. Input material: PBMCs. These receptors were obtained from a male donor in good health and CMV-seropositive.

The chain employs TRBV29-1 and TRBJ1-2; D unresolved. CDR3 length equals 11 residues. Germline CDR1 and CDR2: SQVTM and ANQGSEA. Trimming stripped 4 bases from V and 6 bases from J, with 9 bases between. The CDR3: CSVAVAHGYTF. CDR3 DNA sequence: TGCAGCGTTGCGGTTGCACATGGCTACACCTTC.

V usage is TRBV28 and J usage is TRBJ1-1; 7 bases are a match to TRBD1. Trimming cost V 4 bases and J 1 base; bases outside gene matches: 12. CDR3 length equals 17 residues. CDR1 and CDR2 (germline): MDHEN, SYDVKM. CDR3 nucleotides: TGTGCCAGCAGTTCTCCTTTTTTCGGGACAGAGAACACTGAAGCTTTCTTT. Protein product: CASSSPFFGTENTEAFF.

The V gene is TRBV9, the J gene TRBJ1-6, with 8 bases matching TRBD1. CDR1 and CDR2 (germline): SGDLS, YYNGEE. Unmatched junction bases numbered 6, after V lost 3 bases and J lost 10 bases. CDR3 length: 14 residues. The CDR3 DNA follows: TGTGCCAGCAGCGCCCGGACAGGGAACTCACCCCTCCACTTT. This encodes CASSARTGNSPLHF.

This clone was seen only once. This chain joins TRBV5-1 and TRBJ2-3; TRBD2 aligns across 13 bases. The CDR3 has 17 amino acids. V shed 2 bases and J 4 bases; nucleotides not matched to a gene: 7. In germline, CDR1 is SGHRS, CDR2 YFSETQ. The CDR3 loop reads CASSFRVTSGGPDTQYF. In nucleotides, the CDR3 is TGCGCCAGCAGCTTCCGCGTGACTAGCGGGGGGCCAGATACGCAGTATTTT.

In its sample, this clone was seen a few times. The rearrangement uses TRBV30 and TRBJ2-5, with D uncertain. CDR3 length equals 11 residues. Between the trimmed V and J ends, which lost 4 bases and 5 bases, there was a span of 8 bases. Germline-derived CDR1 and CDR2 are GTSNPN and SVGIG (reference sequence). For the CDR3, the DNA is TGTGCCTGGACCCTTGGCGAGACCCAGTACTTC. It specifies CAWTLGETQYF.